This T cell receptor (beta chain) was observed in a study of blood T cell repertoires in COVID-19. Losses at the gene ends were 4 bases for V and 2 bases for J; bases not matched to a gene: 11. Germline V CDR1 and CDR2: SGHRS, YFSETQ. This CDR3 contains 16 residues. A Seattle source enrolled patients during active infection and followed them longitudinally. Authors' analysis steps: Amplification of reference gene primers was used by the study to estimate nucleated cell counts. Using immunoSEQ multiplex PCR, the repertoire was profiled, and TCRdb retains in-frame clones only, with some absent. V, J and clone size are those of that table, while D and trimming were read from the DNA. The data show 430,000 or so clones, 70% to 90% seen once.

The rearrangement joins TRBV5-1 to TRBJ2-7; 8 bases are a match to TRBD2. The receptor's source is a man younger than 35 with COVID-19, enrolled during active disease. The sequenced material came from peripheral blood. The CDR3 sequence: CASSVRRGVTPYEQYF. For the CDR3, the DNA is TGCGCCAGCAGCGTCCGGCGGGGGGTCACTCCCTACGAGCAGTACTTC.